This entry lists 17 T cell receptor beta chains sequenced from one sample in a study of control samples from healthy donors and cancer patients. Some clones are missing from TCRdb's copy, which holds only in-frame ones; the method was immunoSEQ multiplex PCR. The sample lists almost 90,000 clones; approximately 81% were seen once. The sample taken for sequencing was blood. These receptors all stem from a woman in her thirties or forties in good health.

The V gene is TRBV14, the J gene TRBJ1-5; TRBD1 matches 7 bases. The germline V gene has CDR1 SGHDN and CDR2 FVKESK. This CDR3 is 20 amino acids long. The ends lost 1 base at V and 0 bases at J; junction bases unmatched: 15. As DNA, the CDR3 is TGTGCCAGCAGCCAAGCAGACTCGGGACAGAAGGGATATAGCAATCAGCCCCAGCATTTT. This translates into CASSQADSGQKGYSNQPQHF.

The chain has TRBV7-2 and TRBJ2-7; 10 bases map to TRBD2. V shed 1 base and J 5 bases; nucleotides not matched to a gene: 5. CDR3 length: 15 residues. In germline, CDR1 is SGHTA, CDR2 FQGNSA. In nucleotides, the CDR3 is TGTGCCAGCAGCTTAGGATCTAGCGGGGGTAACGAGCAGTACTTC. Translation gives CASSLGSSGGNEQYF.

This clone was recorded once. The chain employs TRBV19 and TRBJ1-1, with no clear D. In germline, CDR1 is LNHDA, CDR2 SQIVND (reference sequence). CDR3 length: 13 residues. V lost 7 bases, J lost 0 bases, and 9 bases lay in between. CDR3 nucleotide sequence: TGTGCCAGTACCCCGACCTTGAACACTGAAGCTTTCTTT. It encodes CASTPTLNTEAFF. Full variable domain (rest looked up from reference TRBV19 and TRBJ1-1): DGGITQSPKYLFRKEGQNVTLSCEQNLNHDAMYWYRQDPGQGLRLIYYSQIVNDFQKGDIAEGYSVSREKKESFPLTVTSAQKNPTAFYLCASTPTLNTEAFFGQGTRLTVV.

This chain links TRBV5-1 with TRBJ2-1, with 7 bases identical to TRBD2. V was clipped by 1 base and J by 0 bases; unmatched bases: 4. The CDR3 loop spans 16 amino acids. The germline CDR1 and CDR2 sequences are SGHRS and YFSETQ. The CDR3 sequence is CASSLTGGNSYNEQFF. The CDR3 DNA follows: TGCGCCAGCAGCTTGACCGGGGGGAACTCCTACAATGAGCAGTTCTTC.

This chain uses TRBV30 with TRBJ2-7; 7 bases line up with TRBD2. The V gene end was trimmed by 0 bases and the J gene end by 0 bases; junction bases not matched to a gene: 2. From germline, CDR1 is GTSNPN and CDR2 SVGIG (reference sequence). The CDR3 contains 14 residues. The CDR3 DNA follows: TGTGCCTGGAGTGTCGGGGAGGGCTCCTACGAGCAGTACTTC. Protein sequence: CAWSVGEGSYEQYF.

The CDR3 DNA reads as TGTGCCAGCAGCTTCGGACCTATGAACACTGAAGCTTTCTTT. This sequence encodes CASSFGPMNTEAFF. The V gene is TRBV7-2, the J gene TRBJ1-1; D ambiguous. V gave up 3 bases and J gave up 0 bases, with 8 bases separating them. Germline assignment: CDR1 SGHTA and CDR2 FQGNSA. The CDR3 contains 14 residues.

The chain combines TRBV7-2 with TRBJ1-2, with TRBD1 matching 8 bases. Per the germline V gene, CDR1 is SGHTA and CDR2 is FQGNSA. This CDR3 comprises 15 residues. V trimming: 5 bases; J trimming: 4 bases; junction bases outside the gene matches: 9. CDR3 amino acids: CASSPLRGPSYGYTF. The CDR3 DNA reads as TGTGCCAGCAGCCCCCTCAGGGGGCCATCCTATGGCTACACCTTC.

In its sample, this clone was seen once. The chain employs TRBV11-3 and TRBJ2-3, with D maybe TRBD2 (6 bases). Trimming stripped 1 base from V and 5 bases from J, with 16 bases between. Germline CDR1 is SGHNT and CDR2 is YENEEA. The CDR3 has 16 residues. The CDR3 reads CASSLGQGGVGDTQYF. In nucleotides, the CDR3 is TGTGCCAGCAGCTTAGGGCAAGGCGGGGTAGGAGATACGCAGTATTTT.

V and J are TRBV12-3 or TRBV12-4 and TRBJ2-5; D unclear. There are 12 residues in the CDR3. The V end was cut by 3 bases, the J end by 4 bases, with 6 bases between. The CDR3 loop is CASSFGPETQYF. CDR3 DNA sequence: TGTGCCAGCAGTTTTGGCCCAGAGACCCAGTACTTC.

The V call is TRBV5-4, the J call TRBJ2-3, with 9 bases identical to TRBD1. The V and J ends lost 3 bases and 6 bases, in that order; junction bases with no gene match: 5. Per the germline V gene, CDR1 is SGHNT and CDR2 is YYREEE (reference sequence). The CDR3 extends over 14 amino acids. CDR3 protein: CASSSRDRVDTQYF. The CDR3 DNA is TGTGCCAGCAGCTCCCGGGACAGGGTGGATACGCAGTATTTT.

The chain joins TRBV6-2 or TRBV6-3 to TRBJ2-5, with D uncertain. Germline V gives CDR1 MNHEY, CDR2 SVGEGT. V was shortened by 4 bases and J by 4 bases, with 7 bases between the two germline ends. The CDR3 runs 12 residues. In DNA, the CDR3 is TGTGCCAGCAGTTCCCGGGCAGAGACCCAGTACTTC. Its protein product is CASSSRAETQYF.

The chain has TRBV29-1 and TRBJ1-4; a weak D match, TRBD1 (5 bases). Trimming shortened V by 3 bases and J by 4 bases, and 12 bases separated the two germline ends. The germline gives CDR1 SQVTM, CDR2 ANQGSEA. The CDR3 loop spans 14 amino acids. CDR3 residues: CSVEIGQGNEKLFF. In DNA form, the CDR3 reads TGCAGCGTTGAGATCGGGCAGGGTAATGAAAAACTGTTTTTT.

The DNA of the CDR3 is TGTGCCAGCAGGGAACAGGGGTGGGGCGGCTACACCTTC. Protein product: CASREQGWGGYTF. The rearrangement uses TRBV6-6 and TRBJ1-2; TRBD1 matches at 7 bases. The germline V gene has CDR1 MNHNY and CDR2 SVGAGI (reference sequence). CDR3 length equals 13 residues. Trimming took 6 bases from V and 8 from J; bases not matched to a gene: 9.

V gene TRBV5-7 combines with J gene TRBJ1-6; D may be TRBD1 (5 bases). TRBV5-7 belongs to the ORF category, with a function that is uncertain. The CDR3 contains 14 residues. V was shortened by 3 bases and J by 2 bases, with 6 bases between the two germline ends. CDR3 protein: CASSWGAYNSPLHF. The CDR3 DNA is TGTGCCAGCAGCTGGGGGGCCTATAATTCACCCCTCCACTTT.

The genes are TRBV12-5 and TRBJ2-1, with TRBD1 identical over 9 bases. Trimming removed 5 bases from V and 7 bases from J; junction bases left unmatched: 12. This CDR3 is built from 16 residues. The germline V gene has CDR1 LGHNT and CDR2 FRNRAP. The DNA for the CDR3 is TGTGCTAGTGGTCCCCTCCCCACAGGGGGCGGGAATGAGCAGTTCTTC. Translated, it gives CASGPLPTGGGNEQFF.

The chain couples TRBV24-1 to TRBJ2-3; 7 bases align to TRBD2. This CDR3 region has 17 residues. Germline CDR1 KGHDR, CDR2 SFDVKD. Trimming took 3 bases from V and 0 from J; bases not matched to a gene: 8. CDR3 bases: TGTGCCACCAGTGATCCCCTCGGCGGGGGAAGCACAGATACGCAGTATTTT. This codes for CATSDPLGGGSTDTQYF.

The V and J genes are TRBV4-1 and TRBJ2-7; 7 bases map to TRBD2. Germline V lookup: CDR1 MGHRA, CDR2 YSYEKL. This CDR3 is 16 amino acids long. J lost 2 bases, V lost 0 bases, and 7 bases had no gene match. The CDR3 sequence: CASSQDGTRGAYEQYF. The CDR3 DNA follows: TGCGCCAGCAGCCAAGATGGAACCCGGGGGGCCTACGAGCAGTACTTC.